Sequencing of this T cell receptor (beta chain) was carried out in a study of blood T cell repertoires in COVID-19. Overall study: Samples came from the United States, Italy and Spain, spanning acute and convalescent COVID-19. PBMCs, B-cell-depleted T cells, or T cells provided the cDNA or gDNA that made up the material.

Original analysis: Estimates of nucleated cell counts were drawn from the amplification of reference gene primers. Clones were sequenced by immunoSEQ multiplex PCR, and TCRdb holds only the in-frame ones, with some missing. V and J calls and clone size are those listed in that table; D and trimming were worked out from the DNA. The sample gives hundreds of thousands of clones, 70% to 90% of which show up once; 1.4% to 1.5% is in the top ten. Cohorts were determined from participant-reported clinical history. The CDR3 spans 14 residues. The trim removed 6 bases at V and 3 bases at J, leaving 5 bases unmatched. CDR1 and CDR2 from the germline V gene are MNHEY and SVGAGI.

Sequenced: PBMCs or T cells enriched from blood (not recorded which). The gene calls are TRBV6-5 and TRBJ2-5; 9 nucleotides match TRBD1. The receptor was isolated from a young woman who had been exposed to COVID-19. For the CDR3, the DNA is TGTGCCAGCAGCCTCGGGACAGGGAAAGAGACCCAGTACTTC. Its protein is CASSLGTGKETQYF.